Presented here are 25 T cell receptor beta chains from one specimen sequenced in a study of Ad26.COV2.S vaccination and SARS-CoV-2 variants. Indicated treatment: roughly 18 received Ad26.COV2.S at low or high dose, single or two shots; 5 received placebo; per-sample allocation not given. All samples were drawn on day 63, counting from the first vaccine or placebo injection. Produced via immunoSEQ multiplex PCR; TCRdb's table is partial and in-frame only. Altogether about 480,000 clones are present, 87% being singletons, with the ten largest covering about 13%. Here the sequenced sample was peripheral blood, taken in a trial of Ad26.COV2.S vaccine versus placebo. The receptors stem from a person aged 18 to 65 who received the Ad26.COV2.S COVID-19 vaccine or a placebo.

The V and J genes are TRBV9 and TRBJ2-7, with no clear D. V shed 0 bases and J shed 2 bases, with 9 bases lying between them. The CDR3 contains 14 residues. CDR1 is SGDLS, CDR2 YYNGEE, per germline. The CDR3 region is CASSVESGPYEQYF. The DNA of the CDR3 is TGTGCCAGCAGCGTAGAGTCTGGCCCCTACGAGCAGTACTTC.

V gene TRBV6-1 combines with J gene TRBJ2-5, with D perhaps matching TRBD1 (6 bases). The CDR3 is made up of 15 amino acids. Germline lookup yields CDR1 MNHNS and CDR2 SASEGT. The germline V and J ends were trimmed by 1 base and 4 bases, with 13 bases remaining between them. CDR3 sequence reads: CASSEVLGASETQYF. The CDR3 region has the DNA TGTGCCAGCAGTGAAGTCTTGGGGGCGTCAGAGACCCAGTACTTC.

The J gene is TRBJ2-1, the V gene TRBV10-2, with 8 bases that match TRBD2. This CDR3 comprises 15 residues. V trimming: 3 bases; J trimming: 3 bases; junction bases outside the gene matches: 4. From germline, CDR1 is WSHSY and CDR2 SAAADI. DNA for the CDR3: TGCGCCAGCAGTGACGGACTAGCTAGCTACAATGAGCAGTTCTTC. It specifies CASSDGLASYNEQFF.

This clone was counted a few times. V is TRBV5-4 and J is TRBJ2-5; the match to TRBD1 covers 9 bases. CDR3 length: 14 residues. CDR1 SGHNT and CDR2 YYREEE come from the germline V gene (reference sequence). The V gene end was trimmed by 1 base and the J gene end by 5 bases; junction bases not matched to a gene: 3. The CDR3 is CASSLFGTGETQYF. The CDR3 DNA reads TGTGCCAGCAGCTTGTTTGGGACAGGGGAGACCCAGTACTTC.

The CDR3 DNA sequence: TGTGCCAGCAGCTTCCCAGACAGACCGGCCTACGAGCAGTACTTC. Amino acids: CASSFPDRPAYEQYF. V and J are TRBV5-6 and TRBJ2-7; possible D gene TRBD1, 5 bases. The CDR3 is 15 residues long. V was cut by 2 bases and J by 2 bases, with 14 bases left in between. From germline, CDR1 is SGHDT and CDR2 YYEEEE.

The chain has TRBV28 and TRBJ2-2, with D perhaps assigned TRBD1 or TRBD2 (7 bases each). The ends were cut back, 4 bases at V and 5 bases at J, with 14 bases in the middle. The CDR3 totals 15 residues. Germline V CDR1 and CDR2: MDHEN, SYDVKM. For the CDR3, the DNA is TGTGCCAGCAGTTCAGGGGGGGCGCGGACCGGGGAGCTGTTTTTT. It codes for CASSSGGARTGELFF.

The chain employs TRBV7-9 and TRBJ2-1; a weak D match, TRBD2 (5 bases). From germline, CDR1 is SEHNR and CDR2 FQNEAQ (reference sequence). The CDR3 is made up of 17 amino acids. Between the trimmed V and J ends, which lost 4 bases and 0 bases, there was a span of 16 bases. CDR3 in DNA: TGTGCCAGCAGCTCCAGACTGGGTCGGGGCTCCTACAATGAGCAGTTCTTC. This gives the protein CASSSRLGRGSYNEQFF.

The genes are TRBV7-2 and TRBJ1-1; possible D gene TRBD1, 5 bases. Germline CDR1 reads SGHTA; CDR2 reads FQGNSA. This CDR3 is built from 13 residues. Trimming left V 0 bases short and J 5 bases short, with 7 bases between. CDR3 sequence (DNA): TGTGCCAGCAGCTTAGCAGAGGGGACTGAAGCTTTCTTT. Protein sequence: CASSLAEGTEAFF.

This sequence joins TRBV7-2 and TRBJ1-1; D call uncertain. Trimming shortened V by 5 bases and J by 4 bases, and 20 bases separated the two germline ends. Germline V gene lookup returns CDR1 SGHTA and CDR2 FQGNSA. The CDR3 consists of 16 residues. Here the CDR3 DNA reads TGTGCCAGCAGCCCACCCTTCGGCAGTTCGCCCACTGAAGCTTTCTTT. It is translated as CASSPPFGSSPTEAFF.

V gene TRBV19 combines with J gene TRBJ2-3; 9 bases match TRBD2. This CDR3 is built from 15 residues. Germline CDR1 reads LNHDA; CDR2 reads SQIVND (reference sequence). The junction had 6 bases not matched to a gene; V was cut back by 5 bases and J by 3 bases. The CDR3 nucleotides read TGTGCCAGTAGTCTCATAGCGGGAGTAACAGATACGCAGTATTTT. This codes for CASSLIAGVTDTQYF.

The J gene is TRBJ1-1, the V gene TRBV7-8, with a possible D match to TRBD1 (5 bases). The CDR3 is made up of 14 amino acids. CDR1 and CDR2 from the germline V gene are SGHVS and FQNEAQ. V was pared by 7 bases and J by 2 bases, with 14 bases between. Here the CDR3 DNA reads TGTGCCAGCAACGAAAGGCAGGGTAACACTGAAGCTTTCTTT. This translates into CASNERQGNTEAFF.

V is TRBV10-3 and J is TRBJ2-7; D assignment may be TRBD1 or TRBD2 (5 bases each). The length of the CDR3 is 12 residues. V lost 5 bases and J 4 bases, leaving 9 bases between the germline ends. From germline, CDR1 is ENHRY and CDR2 SYGVKD. The CDR3 sequence: CAISSEGYEQYF. The DNA of the CDR3 is TGTGCCATCAGTTCCGAGGGGTACGAGCAGTACTTC.

This rearrangement joins TRBV5-1 to TRBJ2-3; 7 bases align to TRBD2. J lost 5 bases, V lost 2 bases, and 8 bases had no gene match. Germline V lookup: CDR1 SGHRS, CDR2 YFSETQ. This CDR3 comprises 15 residues. The CDR3 bases are TGCGCCAGCAGCTTAGCGGGAAATGTAAGAGATACGCAGTATTTT. The encoded protein is CASSLAGNVRDTQYF.

The V call is TRBV27, the J call TRBJ1-4, with D maybe TRBD1 (5 bases). V was clipped by 7 bases and J by 4 bases, with 13 bases between them. The CDR3 runs to 14 residues. The germline gives CDR1 MNHEY, CDR2 SMNVEV (reference sequence). This chain's CDR3 is CASKGTAINEKLFF. CDR3 in DNA: TGTGCCAGCAAGGGGACGGCAATTAATGAAAAACTGTTTTTT.

The chain couples TRBV30 to TRBJ1-5; D is possibly TRBD1 (5 bases). Trimming stripped 2 bases from V and 4 bases from J, with 18 bases between. This CDR3 contains 16 residues. From germline, CDR1 is GTSNPN and CDR2 SVGIG (reference sequence). CDR3 coding DNA: TGTGCCTGGAGTCCCGCAAGGACAATTCGGAATCAGCCCCAGCATTTT. Amino acids: CAWSPARTIRNQPQHF.

The genes are TRBV5-1 and TRBJ2-1; the D gene is possibly TRBD1 (6 bases). This CDR3 spans 13 amino acids. Germline CDR1 and CDR2: SGHRS and YFSETQ. Trimming left V 6 bases short and J 7 bases short, with 14 bases between. The CDR3 bases are TGCGCCAGCACCCCGCTCACAGGGAATGAGCAGTTCTTC. This sequence encodes CASTPLTGNEQFF.

The gene calls are TRBV6-5 and TRBJ1-2; 8 nucleotides align to TRBD1. Germline loops: CDR1 MNHEY, CDR2 SVGAGI. J lost 5 bases, V lost 2 bases, and 4 bases had no gene match. This CDR3 comprises 14 residues. Here the CDR3 DNA reads TGTGCCAGCAGTTACCAAGGACAGGGATATGGCTACACCTTC. This sequence encodes CASSYQGQGYGYTF.

The rearrangement uses TRBV29-1 and TRBJ1-2, with D unclear. The V gene lost 3 bases and the J gene lost 2 bases, with 4 bases spanning the gap. The CDR3 contains 11 residues. CDR1 is SQVTM and CDR2 is ANQGSEA in the germline V gene. This CDR3 reads CSVDWNYGYTF. Written as DNA, the CDR3 is TGCAGCGTTGATTGGAACTATGGCTACACCTTC.

For this clone: This sample includes further DNA sequences coding for the same CDR3. The J gene is TRBJ1-5, the V gene TRBV19; D uncertain. Germline V lookup: CDR1 LNHDA, CDR2 SQIVND (reference sequence). V was trimmed by 8 bases and J by 0 bases, leaving 11 bases between them. The CDR3 is 14 amino acids. CDR3 amino acids: CASSREDSNQPQHF. Written as DNA, the CDR3 is TGTGCCAGTTCCAGAGAGGATAGCAATCAGCCCCAGCATTTT.

This sequence joins TRBV15 and TRBJ2-5, with a tentative D call TRBD1 (6 bases). CDR3 length equals 15 residues. Deletions cut 1 base from V and 1 base from J, with 10 bases between. The germline gives CDR1 LNHNV, CDR2 YYDKDF (reference sequence). This chain's CDR3 is CATSRGGQIQETQYF. Written as DNA, the CDR3 is TGTGCCACCAGCAGAGGCGGACAGATCCAAGAGACCCAGTACTTC. Together with reference TRBV15 and TRBJ2-5, the CDR3 gives the full variable domain: DAMVIQNPRYQVTQFGKPVTLSCSQTLNHNVMYWYQQKSSQAPKLLFHYYDKDFNNEADTPDNFQSRRPNTSFCFLDIRSPGLGDTAMYLCATSRGGQIQETQYFGPGTRLLVL.

This rearrangement joins TRBV11-2 to TRBJ2-1, with TRBD2 matching 9 bases. In germline, CDR1 is SGHAT, CDR2 FQNNGV. J lost 9 bases, V lost 5 bases, and 14 bases had no gene match. CDR3 length equals 16 residues. CDR3 protein: CASSPSRASGRFEQFF. CDR3 nucleotides: TGTGCCAGCAGCCCCTCCCGAGCCAGCGGGAGGTTTGAGCAGTTCTTC.

This chain links TRBV12-3 or TRBV12-4 with TRBJ2-1, with D possibly TRBD2 on 5 matching bases. Deletions cut 3 bases from V and 2 bases from J, with 5 bases between. CDR3 size: 13 residues. In DNA form, the CDR3 reads TGTGCCAGCAGTTTCGGGACCTACAATGAGCAGTTCTTC. It is translated as CASSFGTYNEQFF.

This clone was observed a handful of times. The chain recombines TRBV27 with TRBJ1-5, with D possibly matching TRBD1 (5 bases). Trimming left V 10 bases short and J 2 bases short, with 12 bases between. CDR1 and CDR2 (germline): MNHEY, SMNVEV (reference sequence). The CDR3 loop spans 13 amino acids. This chain's CDR3 is CATGDSRNQPQHF. The CDR3 nucleotides read TGTGCCACCGGAGACAGTCGCAATCAGCCCCAGCATTTT.

This chain links TRBV9 with TRBJ2-3; D call uncertain. V dropped 5 bases and J dropped 5 bases, with 12 bases sitting between them. The CDR3 covers 13 residues. Germline CDR1 is SGDLS and CDR2 is YYNGEE. The CDR3 nucleotides are TGTGCCAGCAGTTCCGGCGGTAAAGATACGCAGTATTTT. Its translation is CASSSGGKDTQYF.

The chain combines TRBV10-2 with TRBJ2-5; D remains unclear. There are 13 residues in the CDR3. Germline CDR1 WSHSY, CDR2 SAAADI. Trimming took off 7 bases at V and 3 bases at J, with 12 bases between the two ends. CDR3 DNA sequence: TGCGCCAGCACCCCTCGAGTAGAAGAGACCCAGTACTTC. Translated, it gives CASTPRVEETQYF.